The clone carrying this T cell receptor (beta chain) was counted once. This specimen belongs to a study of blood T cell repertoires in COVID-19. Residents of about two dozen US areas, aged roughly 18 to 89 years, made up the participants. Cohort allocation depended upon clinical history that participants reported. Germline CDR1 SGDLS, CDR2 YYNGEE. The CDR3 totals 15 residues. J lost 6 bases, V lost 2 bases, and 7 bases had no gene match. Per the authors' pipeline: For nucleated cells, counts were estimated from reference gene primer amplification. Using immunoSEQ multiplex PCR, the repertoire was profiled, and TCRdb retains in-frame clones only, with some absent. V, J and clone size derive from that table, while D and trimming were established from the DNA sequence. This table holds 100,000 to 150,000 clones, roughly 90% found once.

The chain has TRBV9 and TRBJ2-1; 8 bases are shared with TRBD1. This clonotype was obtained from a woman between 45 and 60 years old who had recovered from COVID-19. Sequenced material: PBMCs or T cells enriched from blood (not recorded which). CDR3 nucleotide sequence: TGTGCCAGCAGCGTCGGGACAGGTAACGGCAATGAGCAGTTCTTC. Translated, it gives CASSVGTGNGNEQFF.